The 20 T cell receptor beta chains reported below all come from one sample, sequenced in a study of T cells in Graves' hyperthyroidism and ophthalmopathy. Amplification of TCR beta CDR3 regions was performed using RNA transcripts as template. A set of HTBI primers served as the primers for a first-round RT-PCR of the TCR CDR3. One entry per CDR3 protein, called by TCRdb with MiXCR from the multiplex PCR reads. The sample lists 450,000 to 650,000 distinct CDR3 sequences, 15% to 20% occurring once. What was sequenced was blood. The receptors come from a woman younger than 30 with Graves' ophthalmopathy.

This clonotype has a count of ten or more. CDR3 sequence (DNA): TGTGCCTGGAGTGTTAGAAAAGGGTATGGCTACACCTTC. Amino acid sequence: CAWSVRKGYGYTF. The chain links TRBV30 to TRBJ1-2; D is uncertain. Germline CDR1 reads GTSNPN; CDR2 reads SVGIG (reference sequence). Deletions cut 0 bases from V and 5 bases from J, with 10 bases between. The CDR3 contains 13 residues.

V usage is TRBV6-2 or TRBV6-3 and J usage is TRBJ1-1; D unresolved. The CDR3 sequence is 13 residues long. Germline CDR1 is MNHEY and CDR2 is SVGEGT. Trimming shortened V by 2 bases and J by 10 bases, and 14 bases separated the two germline ends. CDR3 loop: CASSYPGRSGAFF. The CDR3 DNA reads TGTGCCAGCAGTTACCCCGGTCGTTCTGGAGCTTTCTTT.

This clonotype was detected many times. The CDR3 coding sequence is TGTGCCAGCAGTTTACTACAGAAGAACACTGAAGCTTTCTTT. This sequence encodes CASSLLQKNTEAFF. The gene calls are TRBV28 and TRBJ1-1, with unresolved D. Germline loops: CDR1 MDHEN, CDR2 SYDVKM. V lost 2 bases to trimming and J lost 1 base, with 8 bases between them. The CDR3 is 14 residues long.

The rearrangement uses TRBV6-1 and TRBJ1-1; no reliable D call. The V gene lost 6 bases and the J gene lost 4 bases, with 15 bases spanning the gap. CDR3 length: 14 amino acids. Looked up from germline, CDR1 is MNHNS and CDR2 is SASEGT. Here the CDR3 DNA reads TGTGCCAGCAGGCCTTGGGGTGTTAGCACTGAAGCTTTCTTT. Protein sequence: CASRPWGVSTEAFF.

This clonotype occurred many times. This chain uses TRBV27 with TRBJ2-1; no reliable D call. Trimming cost V 0 bases and J 0 bases, with 9 bases left between them. This CDR3 has 16 amino acids. Germline CDR1 MNHEY, CDR2 SMNVEV (reference sequence). This chain's CDR3 is CASSLSRASSYNEQFF. CDR3 DNA sequence: TGTGCCAGCAGTTTATCGAGAGCGAGCTCCTACAATGAGCAGTTCTTC.

V usage is TRBV5-1 and J usage is TRBJ2-7; 11 positions match TRBD2. The trim removed 4 bases at V and 2 bases at J, leaving 8 bases unmatched. CDR3 length equals 16 residues. Per the germline V gene, CDR1 is SGHRS and CDR2 is YFSETQ. CDR3 sequence: CASSKPGLAETYEQYF. CDR3 nucleotides: TGCGCCAGCAGCAAACCGGGACTAGCGGAAACCTACGAGCAGTACTTC.

Only a few counts were recorded for this clonotype. The V call is TRBV2, the J call TRBJ2-4; D not resolved. The CDR3 extends over 15 amino acids. Germline CDR1 reads SNHLY; CDR2 reads FYNNEI. The germline V and J ends were trimmed by 3 bases and 0 bases, with 9 bases remaining between them. CDR3 in DNA: TGTGCCAGCAGTGACCTATCGAGAGCCAAAAACATTCAGTACTTC. It codes for CASSDLSRAKNIQYF.

V and J are TRBV19 and TRBJ1-5; D is undetermined. This CDR3 comprises 13 residues. Germline CDR1 is LNHDA and CDR2 is SQIVND (reference sequence). V lost 6 bases to trimming and J lost 2 bases, with 8 bases between them. CDR3 sequence (DNA): TGTGCCAGTAGACGGTGGGGCAATCAGCCCCAGCATTTT. Protein product: CASRRWGNQPQHF. Full variable domain (rest looked up from reference TRBV19 and TRBJ1-5): DGGITQSPKYLFRKEGQNVTLSCEQNLNHDAMYWYRQDPGQGLRLIYYSQIVNDFQKGDIAEGYSVSREKKESFPLTVTSAQKNPTAFYLCASRRWGNQPQHFGDGTRLSIL.

The chain joins TRBV10-3 to TRBJ1-2, with a possible D match to TRBD1 (5 bases). In germline, CDR1 is ENHRY, CDR2 SYGVKD. V was pared by 3 bases and J by 3 bases, with 14 bases between. The CDR3 contains 15 residues. The CDR3 DNA is TGTGCCATCAGTGATCGAGGGGAAGGCTACTATGGCTACACCTTC. Translating it yields CAISDRGEGYYGYTF.

This clonotype came up many times. This sequence joins TRBV20-1 and TRBJ2-5; 13 bases are a match to TRBD2. V trimming: 6 bases; J trimming: 1 base; junction bases outside the gene matches: 5. CDR1 DFQATT and CDR2 SNEGSKA come from the germline V gene (reference sequence). This CDR3 comprises 15 residues. CDR3 protein: CSADRTSGGQETQYF. Here the CDR3 DNA reads TGCAGTGCAGACCGGACTAGCGGGGGCCAAGAGACCCAGTACTTC.

This clonotype came up many times. The gene calls are TRBV7-9 and TRBJ2-7; maybe TRBD1 (5 bases). V lost 1 base to trimming and J lost 0 bases, with 7 bases between them. The V gene's germline CDR1 is SEHNR and CDR2 FQNEAQ (reference sequence). The CDR3 is 14 amino acids. The CDR3 nucleotides are TGTGCCAGCAGCTTAGACAGGCTCTCCTACGAGCAGTACTTC. As protein: CASSLDRLSYEQYF.

In this sample, this clonotype turned up many times. The chain uses TRBV3-1 and TRBJ2-7; TRBD1 agrees at 7 bases. The CDR3 runs to 15 residues. Germline V gene sequence: CDR1 LGHDT, CDR2 YNNKEL (reference sequence). V trimming: 0 bases; J trimming: 3 bases; junction bases outside the gene matches: 5. DNA for the CDR3: TGTGCCAGCAGCCAAGATTGGGGACAGTACTACGAGCAGTACTTC. This encodes CASSQDWGQYYEQYF.

On this clonotype itself: A much larger clone differs by one base, so this may be a read error. The chain joins TRBV24-1 to TRBJ1-1, with 7 bases aligning to TRBD1. The ends lost 5 bases at V and 12 bases at J; junction bases unmatched: 11. The CDR3 is 13 amino acids. Germline assignment: CDR1 KGHDR and CDR2 SFDVKD. This CDR3 is CATSGNQGGTPFF. CDR3 in DNA: TGTGCCACCAGTGGTAATCAGGGGGGAACGCCTTTCTTT.

This clonotype showed up just a few times. One end of the junction is discordant with germline, which a read error may explain. This chain links TRBV7-8 with TRBJ2-1, with D unresolved. CDR3 length equals 16 residues. From germline, CDR1 is SGHVS and CDR2 FQNEAQ. CDR3 region: CASSGSTELPYSEQFF. The DNA of the CDR3 is TGTGCCAGCAGCGGTTCCACGGAGCTCCCATACAGTGAGCAGTTCTTC.

This clonotype was counted many times. V gene TRBV11-3 combines with J gene TRBJ1-5; no clear D. CDR1 is SGHNT and CDR2 is YENEEA in the germline V gene. Trimming took off 0 bases at V and 7 bases at J, with 4 bases between the two ends. This CDR3 contains 12 residues. The chain's CDR3 is CASSLDSQPQHF. The CDR3 nucleotides read TGTGCCAGCAGCTTAGACAGCCAGCCCCAGCATTTT.

The chain has TRBV2 and TRBJ2-7; 9 nucleotides match TRBD1. Germline CDR1 and CDR2: SNHLY and FYNNEI. CDR3 length equals 13 residues. The V gene end was trimmed by 5 bases and the J gene end by 6 bases; junction bases not matched to a gene: 5. The CDR3 spells CASSTDRGGEQYF. The CDR3 DNA reads as TGTGCCAGCAGTACGGACAGGGGAGGCGAGCAGTACTTC. The entire variable domain, with the rest obtained from reference TRBV2 and TRBJ2-7, is as follows: EPEVTQTPSHQVTQMGQEVILRCVPISNHLYFYWYRQILGQKVEFLVSFYNNEISEKSEIFDDQFSVERPDGSNFTLKIRSTKLEDSAMYFCASSTDRGGEQYFGPGTRLTVT.

This clonotype has only a few counts. The rearrangement uses TRBV6-1 and TRBJ2-3; 13 bases align to TRBD2. V was pared by 5 bases and J by 5 bases, with 16 bases of the junction left unmatched. The germline gives CDR1 MNHNS, CDR2 SASEGT. The CDR3 has 19 residues. CDR3 sequence reads: CASSLWGQGTSGTGDTQYF. DNA for the CDR3: TGTGCCAGCAGTCTATGGGGCCAAGGGACTAGCGGGACGGGAGATACGCAGTATTTT.

Many counts were recorded for this clonotype. The chain recombines TRBV20-1 with TRBJ2-1, with TRBD2 matching 7 bases. V shed 3 bases, J shed 12 bases, and the junction held 11 bases outside the gene matches. The V gene's germline CDR1 is DFQATT and CDR2 SNEGSKA (reference sequence). The CDR3 has 13 residues. CDR3 region: CSASTTRLAWQFF. The CDR3 nucleotides read TGCAGTGCTAGCACCACCCGACTAGCATGGCAGTTCTTC.

There are many counts of this clonotype. The chain is built from TRBV28 and TRBJ2-7, with D tentatively TRBD1 (6 bases). The CDR3 is 19 amino acids. V gave up 5 bases and J gave up 2 bases, with 28 bases separating them. Per the germline V gene, CDR1 is MDHEN and CDR2 is SYDVKM. The CDR3 DNA follows: TGTGCCAGCAGTCAAAGGGATATGGCCCCCAGGGGATTCCCCTACGAGCAGTACTTC. Translating gives CASSQRDMAPRGFPYEQYF.

The chain carries TRBV5-1 and TRBJ1-2; D call uncertain. V shed 7 bases and J shed 8 bases, with 15 bases lying between them. Germline assignment: CDR1 SGHRS and CDR2 YFSETQ. The CDR3 length is 12 residues. The CDR3 region is CASGSTSMGYTF. The CDR3 nucleotides read TGCGCCAGCGGGTCCACCTCTATGGGCTACACCTTC. Together with reference TRBV5-1 and TRBJ1-2, the CDR3 gives the full variable domain: KAGVTQTPRYLIKTRGQQVTLSCSPISGHRSVSWYQQTPGQGLQFLFEYFSETQRNKGNFPGRFSGRQFSNSRSEMNVSTLELGDSALYLCASGSTSMGYTFGSGTRLTVV.